This T cell receptor (beta chain) derives from a study of T-cell memory formation after mild COVID-19. The CDR3 has 13 residues. Germline V gene data show CDR1 as MNHNS and CDR2 as SASEGT. Trimming cost V 5 bases and J 10 bases, with 17 bases left between them. This clonotype was counted only a few times. Via MiXCR, TCRdb re-called the 5' RACE reads, giving one row per CDR3 protein. The sample contains 250,000 to 350,000 distinct CDR3 sequences, 15% to 20% of which appear only once. The receptor was derived from a young man who had mild COVID-19 (a few samples of this study predate the infection). Cell type and time point are not known. Sequencing used PBMCs or a T cell subset sorted from them (not recorded which). The chain carries TRBV6-1 and TRBJ1-1, with D possibly being TRBD1 (6 bases). The CDR3 nucleotides are TGTGCCAGCAGTATTACCCAGGAGGGGGGAGCTTTCTTT. Its protein is CASSITQEGGAFF.